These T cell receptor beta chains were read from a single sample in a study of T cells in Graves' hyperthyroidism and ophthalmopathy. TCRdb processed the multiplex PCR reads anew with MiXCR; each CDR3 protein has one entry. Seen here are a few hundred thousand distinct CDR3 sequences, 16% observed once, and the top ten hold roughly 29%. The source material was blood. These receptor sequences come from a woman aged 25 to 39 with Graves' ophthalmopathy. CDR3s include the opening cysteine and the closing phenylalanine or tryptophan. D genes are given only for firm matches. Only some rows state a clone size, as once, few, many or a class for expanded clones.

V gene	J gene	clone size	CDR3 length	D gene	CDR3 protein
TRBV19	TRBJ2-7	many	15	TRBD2	CASSIDRLAGDEQYF
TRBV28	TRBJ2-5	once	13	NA	CASTPGAGRTQYF
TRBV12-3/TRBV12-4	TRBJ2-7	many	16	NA	CASRADILGSSYEQYF
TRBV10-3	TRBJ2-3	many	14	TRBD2	CATHAAGGTDTQYF
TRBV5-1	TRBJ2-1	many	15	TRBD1	CASSLRQGTYNEQFF
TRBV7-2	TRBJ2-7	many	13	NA	CASSLEVSYEQYF
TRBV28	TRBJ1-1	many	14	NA	CASSLWLMNTEAFF
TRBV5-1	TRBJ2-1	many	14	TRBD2	CASSLGLAGSEQFF
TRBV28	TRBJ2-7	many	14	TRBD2	CASSLTSGGYEQYF
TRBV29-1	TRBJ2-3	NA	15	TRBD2	CSVVIGSGITGTQYF
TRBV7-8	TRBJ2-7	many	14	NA	CASSPRTYSYEQYF
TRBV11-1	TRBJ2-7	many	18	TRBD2	CASSFGLAGIRRTYEQYF
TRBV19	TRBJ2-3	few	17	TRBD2	CASGFTSGSTSTDTQYF
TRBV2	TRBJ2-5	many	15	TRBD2	CASSEMDGRGETQYF
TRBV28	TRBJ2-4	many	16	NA	CASSLRGRGTKNIQYF
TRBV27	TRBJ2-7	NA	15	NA	CASSFPGLLTGEQYF
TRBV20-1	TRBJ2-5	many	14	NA	CSARAEGAQETQYF
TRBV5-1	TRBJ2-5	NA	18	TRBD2	CASSLGVSTSGLQETQYF
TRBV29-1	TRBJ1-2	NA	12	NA	CSVAGGSYGYTF
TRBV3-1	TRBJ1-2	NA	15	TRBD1	CASSQMTGDPYGYTF
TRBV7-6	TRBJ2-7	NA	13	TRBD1	CTSSWGQGYEQYF
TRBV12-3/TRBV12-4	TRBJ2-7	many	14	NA	CASSLDSSKDEQYF
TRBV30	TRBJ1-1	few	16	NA	CAWSFGAFQMNTEAFF
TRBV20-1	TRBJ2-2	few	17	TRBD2	CSARDYYSGRNTGELFF
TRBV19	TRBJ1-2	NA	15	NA	CASSSGDTGSYGYTF
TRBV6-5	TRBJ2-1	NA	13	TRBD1	CASSSYRGNEQFF
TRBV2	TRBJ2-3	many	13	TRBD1	CGDREGSTDTQYF
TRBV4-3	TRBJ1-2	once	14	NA	CASSQEGDWNGYTF
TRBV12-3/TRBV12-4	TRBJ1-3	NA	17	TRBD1	CASNPTWGQGSGNTIYF
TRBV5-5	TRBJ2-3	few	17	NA	CASSLDGVALGPDTKYF
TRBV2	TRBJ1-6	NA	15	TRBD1	CASSDTGGIGSPLHF
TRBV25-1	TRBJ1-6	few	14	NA	CASTLGGWNSPLHF
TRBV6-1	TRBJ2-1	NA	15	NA	CASSDTGRVRLEQFF
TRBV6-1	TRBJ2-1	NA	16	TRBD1	CASSYPTGTGFNEQFF
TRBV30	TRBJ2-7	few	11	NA	CAWSEAYEQYF
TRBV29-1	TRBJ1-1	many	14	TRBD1	CSALTPDRHTEAFF
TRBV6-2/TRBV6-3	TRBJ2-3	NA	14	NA	CASSYSMTTDTQYF
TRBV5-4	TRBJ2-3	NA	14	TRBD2	CASTAGVGTDTQYF
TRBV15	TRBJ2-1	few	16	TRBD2	CATCQDAGENLDEQFF
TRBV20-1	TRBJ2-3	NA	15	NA	CSASIHRSSTDTQYF
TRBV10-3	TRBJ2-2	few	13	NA	CATTTENTGELFF
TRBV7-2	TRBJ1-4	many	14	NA	CASSPATTDEKLFF
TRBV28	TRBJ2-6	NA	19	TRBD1	CASSFSTQNRGMGANVLTF
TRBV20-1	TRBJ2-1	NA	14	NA	CSARDIGTYNEQFF
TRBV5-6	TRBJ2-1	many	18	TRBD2	CASSLTSGKIVYYNEQFF
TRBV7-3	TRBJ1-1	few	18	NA	CASSLTAPRGLLNTEAFF
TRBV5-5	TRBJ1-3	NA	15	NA	CASSLGRLSGNTIYF
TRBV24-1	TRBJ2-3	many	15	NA	CATSDLAGSTDTQYF
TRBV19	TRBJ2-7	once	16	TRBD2	CASSLTSGSLSYEQCF
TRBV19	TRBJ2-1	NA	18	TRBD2	CATGLGLAGEGEYNEQFF
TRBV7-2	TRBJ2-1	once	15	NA	CASSHNGGRGNEQFF
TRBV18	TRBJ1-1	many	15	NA	CASSPSVVGDTEAFF
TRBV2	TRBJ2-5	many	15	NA	CASSGSGTRGVTQYF
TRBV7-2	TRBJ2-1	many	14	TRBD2	CASRLAGVGNEQFF
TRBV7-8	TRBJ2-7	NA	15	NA	CASSLRAFSSYEQYF
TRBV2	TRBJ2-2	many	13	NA	CASRTRDTGELFF
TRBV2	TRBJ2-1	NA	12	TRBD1	CASRGTGNEQFF
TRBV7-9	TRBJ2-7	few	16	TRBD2	CASSGLAGGDSYEQYF